This record concerns one T cell receptor beta chain sequence. Its antigen specificity is not known. Base qualities are missing; no much larger clone stands one base away. The record originates from a study of PD-L1 blockade in urothelial cancer (dated by TCRdb to the late 2010s). With regard to the full study: All patients started therapy around 2014 and received atezolizumab 1,200 mg intravenously every 3 weeks. About 90% of the roughly 30 patients were identified as males with urothelial cancer of bladder origin, and a prior smoking history was reported by 18 of 29 patients. Patients had an ECOG performance status of 0 or 1 and had received between 0 and 3 prior chemotherapy regimens. Blood samples were analyzed 3 weeks after the start of treatment (second dose) and 6 weeks after the start of treatment. A median of around 150,000 T cells and just over 80,000 unique TCRs was obtained from blood samples, and a median clonality of approximately 0.086 was observed. An exploratory multi-omic analysis was conducted of the somatic, immune and clinical correlates of response to PD-L1 blockade with atezolizumab in urothelial cancer. Pretreatment tumor samples, along with matched peripheral blood serially collected before and after atezolizumab treatment, were subjected to TCR sequencing. Progression-free survival longer than 6 months counted as durable clinical benefit, and TCR features were additionally tested against both progression-free and overall survival. In the same patients, pretreatment tumors underwent whole exome sequencing and RNA sequencing in addition to TCR sequencing. Some ten patients reached durable clinical benefit, while 20 patients did not. Pretreatment blood TCR-seq was available for about 30 patients, at least one posttreatment blood collection was obtained for approximately 25 patients, and tumor TCR-seq was available for approximately 25 patients. The study at large found these results: Because of the small sample size (n ≈ 27) and the many exploratory analyses performed, the results are intended to be regarded as hypothesis-generating. Improved progression-free and overall survival was found to be associated with pretreatment peripheral blood TCR clonality below the median. At 3 weeks after the start of treatment, tumor-associated TCR clones in peripheral blood had expanded more in patients with durable benefit (n ≈ 24, p = 0.022).

Synthetic TCR analog templates were spiked into each PCR so that absolute template abundance could be estimated from read counts. The immunoSEQ assay used bias-controlled V and J gene primers to amplify TCRbeta CDR3 regions from genomic DNA. Sequencing of rearranged TCRbeta segments was done at approximately 20X coverage. As for how the authors treated the data: Clustering was used to correct sequencing errors, and CDR3s were annotated against IMGT to assign V, D and J genes. Out-of-frame and stop-codon sequences were excluded, and only productive TCRbeta rearrangements were used in downstream analyses. Clonality was computed as one minus Shannon entropy normalized by the log of the number of unique productive sequences. Clones differing between time points or between blood and tumor were identified using Fisher's exact test with Benjamini-Hochberg correction, with an adjusted p below 0.01 applied as the threshold. What TCRdb holds here is the immuneACCESS table cut down to in-frame rearrangements. Part of the clones is not present; checked against another copy, under half of the missing clones reflect an unresolved V gene, and the others are unexplained. V and J calls and clone size follow that table, whereas D and trimming were derived from the DNA. The sample table contains about 130,000 clones; only one count was recorded for around 84% of them. The top ten clonotypes cover about 2.9% of the sample.

The germline V gene encodes CDR1 MDHEN and CDR2 SYDVKM. The CDR3 spans 11 residues, from the cysteine through the phenylalanine. Solely the CDR3 DNA is kept, with 33 bases framed from the first base. The germline ends are 8 bases apart after V is trimmed by 6 bases and J by 6 bases. What the time point label conveys for this sample: pretreatment peripheral blood. A total of under 30 patients with locally advanced or metastatic urothelial carcinoma, treated at Memorial Sloan Kettering on a trial protocol, made up the cohort. Peripheral blood mononuclear cells were collected pretreatment and during treatment, with between 1 and 8 total time points obtained per patient. The Qiagen DNeasy Blood extraction kit was used to purify genomic DNA from total PBMCs and tumor samples. PBMCs were collected pretreatment and during treatment, and were isolated and stored as previously described.

The chain is assembled from TRBV28 and TRBJ1-1; confidence is insufficient to name the D gene. The sequence came from a man aged 45-65 years with urothelial cancer. The material sequenced was PBMCs, taken around atezolizumab (anti-PD-L1) treatment. The CDR3 corresponds to CASRLSAEAFF. The DNA sequence reads TGTGCCAGCAGGCTTTCAGCTGAAGCTTTCTTT.